Each of the 9 T cell receptor beta chains below was sequenced from the same sample in a study of cytotoxic CD8 clonotypes in ibrutinib-treated CLL (dated by TCRdb to about 2021). In the paper's terms, the time point label means: approximately 2 years on ibrutinib. Library method: the immunoSEQ multiplex PCR assay. TCRdb mirrors the immuneACCESS table, restricted to in-frame sequences. Some clones are absent from its copies; in checked studies, under half trace to an unresolved V gene, and the reason for the others is unknown. This sample has roughly 180,000 clones in its table, and approximately 80% of those were observed once. The ten largest clones represent over 4.5% of the sample. The material was PBMCs, obtained after 24 months of ibrutinib treatment. The receptors were sampled from a human donor with chronic lymphocytic leukemia.

The chain employs TRBV11-3 and TRBJ2-7; D is undetermined. CDR3 length: 14 amino acids. With 1 base removed from V and 5 bases from J, the gap between germline ends came to 12 bases. The V gene's germline CDR1 is SGHNT and CDR2 YENEEA. The CDR3 DNA follows: TGTGCCAGCAGCTTAGGTGGTAGCAACCACGAGCAGTACTTC. This codes for CASSLGGSNHEQYF.

The gene calls are TRBV7-2 and TRBJ2-7; 11 positions agree with TRBD1. The V and J ends lost 4 bases and 2 bases, in that order; junction bases with no gene match: 16. This CDR3 is built from 19 residues. Germline V lookup: CDR1 SGHTA, CDR2 FQGNSA. The CDR3 DNA reads as TGTGCCAGCAGCTCTATCCCAGCGGACAGGGGGCTGTGGCCCTACGAGCAGTACTTC. This gives the protein CASSSIPADRGLWPYEQYF. Supplemented by reference TRBV7-2 and TRBJ2-7, the full variable domain reads GAGVSQSPSNKVTEKGKDVELRCDPISGHTALYWYRQSLGQGLEFLIYFQGNSAPDKSGLPSDRFSAERTGGSVSTLTIQRTQQEDSAVYLCASSSIPADRGLWPYEQYFGPGTRLTVT.

In this sample, this clone turned up once. One end of the junction is discordant with germline, which a read error may explain. The chain couples TRBV4-1 to TRBJ1-1; a weak D match, TRBD1 (6 bases). The CDR3 sequence is 15 residues long. Germline CDR1 and CDR2: MGHRA and YSYEKL. DNA for the CDR3: TGCGCCAGCAGCCAAGATAACGGACAGAACCCTGAAGCTTTCTTT. This codes for CASSQDNGQNPEAFF.

The chain joins TRBV7-9 to TRBJ1-1; no reliable D call. The germline gives CDR1 SEHNR, CDR2 FQNEAQ (reference sequence). V was shortened by 1 base and J by 10 bases, with 10 bases between the two germline ends. This CDR3 contains 12 residues. CDR3 nucleotides: TGTGCCAGCAGCTTAGAAACCCGTTTAGCTTTCTTT. This gives the protein CASSLETRLAFF.

The CDR3 region has the DNA TGTGCCTGCTCTGACAGCTATAATTCACCCCTCCACTTT. It yields the protein CACSDSYNSPLHF. The V and J genes are TRBV30 and TRBJ1-6, with D possibly being TRBD1 (5 bases). Trimming left V 6 bases short and J 3 bases short, with 9 bases between. CDR3 size: 13 residues. The V gene's germline CDR1 is GTSNPN and CDR2 SVGIG (reference sequence).

The chain carries TRBV18 and TRBJ1-5; D not certain. Germline CDR1 and CDR2: KGHSH and LQKENI. Trimming pared 1 base from V and 3 bases from J, leaving 7 bases between. The CDR3 totals 14 residues. CDR3 sequence: CASSPQETNQPQHF. In DNA form, the CDR3 reads TGTGCCAGCTCACCACAGGAGACCAATCAGCCCCAGCATTTT.

The chain employs TRBV2 and TRBJ1-3, with 7 nucleotides matching TRBD1. The CDR3 is made up of 13 amino acids. Unmatched junction bases numbered 5, after V lost 9 bases and J lost 3 bases. Germline V gene lookup returns CDR1 SNHLY and CDR2 FYNNEI. DNA for the CDR3: TGTGCCAGTGAGGGGGCTAGTGGAAACACCATATATTTT. This encodes CASEGASGNTIYF. Full variable domain (missing parts from reference TRBV2 and TRBJ1-3): EPEVTQTPSHQVTQMGQEVILRCVPISNHLYFYWYRQILGQKVEFLVSFYNNEISEKSEIFDDQFSVERPDGSNFTLKIRSTKLEDSAMYFCASEGASGNTIYFGEGSWLTVV.

V usage is TRBV7-3 and J usage is TRBJ1-3; 7 bases line up with TRBD1. Germline assignment: CDR1 SGHTA and CDR2 FQGTGA. V gave up 1 base and J gave up 7 bases; unmatched junction bases: 7. The CDR3 has 15 residues. CDR3 in DNA: TGTGCCAGCAGCTTAATGGAGGGGGCGGGGAACACCATATATTTT. This translates into CASSLMEGAGNTIYF.

V gene TRBV11-2 combines with J gene TRBJ1-1; perhaps TRBD1 as D (6 bases). The germline V gene has CDR1 SGHAT and CDR2 FQNNGV. This CDR3 has 14 amino acids. Trimming left V 6 bases short and J 6 bases short, with 17 bases between. The CDR3 nucleotides read TGTGCCAGCAGGATGATAGGGGGAAGCCCTGAAGCTTTCTTT. This encodes CASRMIGGSPEAFF.